Presented here are 5 T cell receptor beta chains from one specimen sequenced in a study of blood T cell repertoires in COVID-19. TCRdb's table, derived via immunoSEQ multiplex PCR, lists solely in-frame clones and lacks some. This table holds 100,000 to 150,000 clones, 88% found once. Sample: peripheral blood. The receptor set was obtained from a man aged 50 to 60 with acute or convalescent COVID-19.

V usage is TRBV4-1 and J usage is TRBJ2-1; 12 bases align to TRBD2. The CDR3 contains 17 residues. Germline V gene data show CDR1 as MGHRA and CDR2 as YSYEKL. V shed 4 bases, J shed 6 bases, and the junction held 10 bases outside the gene matches. DNA of the CDR3: TGCGCCAGCAGCCGAGGAGGACTAGCGGGATTGGGCAATGAGCAGTTCTTC. It yields the protein CASSRGGLAGLGNEQFF.

The chain links TRBV20-1 to TRBJ1-1; the D gene is possibly TRBD1 (6 bases). Between the trimmed V and J ends, which lost 4 bases and 8 bases, there was a span of 11 bases. This CDR3 spans 11 amino acids. CDR1 is DFQATT, CDR2 SNEGSKA, per germline (reference sequence). The CDR3 DNA is TGCAGTGCTAAGGGAGGGGGGGAAGCTTTCTTT. Translated: CSAKGGGEAFF.

The J gene is TRBJ1-1, the V gene TRBV6-5; no clear D. V lost 8 bases and J 1 base, leaving 8 bases between the germline ends. CDR1 is MNHEY and CDR2 is SVGAGI in the germline V gene. CDR3 length: 12 amino acids. CDR3 nucleotide sequence: TGTGCCAGCCGGAGGAAGAACACTGAAGCTTTCTTT. This translates into CASRRKNTEAFF.

The chain joins TRBV7-9 to TRBJ1-2, with D possibly TRBD1 on 5 matching bases. The CDR3 has 15 residues. Looked up from germline, CDR1 is SEHNR and CDR2 is FQNEAQ (reference sequence). V lost 5 bases and J 3 bases, leaving 16 bases between the germline ends. The CDR3 loop is CASSNPQGDDYGYTF. The DNA of the CDR3 is TGTGCCAGCAGCAACCCCCAGGGTGACGACTATGGCTACACCTTC.

V gene TRBV5-4 combines with J gene TRBJ2-1; TRBD2 matches at 10 bases. Germline CDR1 is SGHNT and CDR2 is YYREEE (reference sequence). The CDR3 covers 15 residues. Trimming took 4 bases from V and 5 from J; bases not matched to a gene: 6. CDR3 amino acids: CASSRTSGAHNEQFF. CDR3 in DNA: TGTGCCAGCAGCCGAACTAGCGGGGCACACAATGAGCAGTTCTTC.